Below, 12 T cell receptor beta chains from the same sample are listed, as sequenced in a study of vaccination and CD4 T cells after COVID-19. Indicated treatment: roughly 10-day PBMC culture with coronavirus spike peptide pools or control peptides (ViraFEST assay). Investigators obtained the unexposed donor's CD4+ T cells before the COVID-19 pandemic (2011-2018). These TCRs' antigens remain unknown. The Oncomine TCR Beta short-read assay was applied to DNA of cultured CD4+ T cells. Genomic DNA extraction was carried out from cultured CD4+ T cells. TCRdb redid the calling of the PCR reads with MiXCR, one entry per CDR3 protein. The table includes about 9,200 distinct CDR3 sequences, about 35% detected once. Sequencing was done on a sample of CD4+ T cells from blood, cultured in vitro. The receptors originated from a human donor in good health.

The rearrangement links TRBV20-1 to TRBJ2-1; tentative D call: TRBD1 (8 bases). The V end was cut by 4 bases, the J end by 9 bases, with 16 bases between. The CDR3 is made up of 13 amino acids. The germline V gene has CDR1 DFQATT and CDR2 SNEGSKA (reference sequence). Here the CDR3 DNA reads TGCAGTGCTAAGGAGACAGGGGAGGGTGAGCAGTTCTTC. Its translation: CSAKETGEGEQFF.

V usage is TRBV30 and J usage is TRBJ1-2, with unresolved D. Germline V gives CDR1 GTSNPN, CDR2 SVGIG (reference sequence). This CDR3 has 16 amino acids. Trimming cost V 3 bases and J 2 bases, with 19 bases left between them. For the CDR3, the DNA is TGTGCCTGGAGACCGCCCCAGGACCGTCGAAACTATGGCTACACCTTC. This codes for CAWRPPQDRRNYGYTF.

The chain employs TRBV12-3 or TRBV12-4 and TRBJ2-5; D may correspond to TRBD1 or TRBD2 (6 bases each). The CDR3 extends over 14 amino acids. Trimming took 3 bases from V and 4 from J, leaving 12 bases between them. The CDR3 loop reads CASSLMGGAETQYF. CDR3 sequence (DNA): TGTGCCAGCAGTTTGATGGGGGGCGCAGAGACCCAGTACTTC.

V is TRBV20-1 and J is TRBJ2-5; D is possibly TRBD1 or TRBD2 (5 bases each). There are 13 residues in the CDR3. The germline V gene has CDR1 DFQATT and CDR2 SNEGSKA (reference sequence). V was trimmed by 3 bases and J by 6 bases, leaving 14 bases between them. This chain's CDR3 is CSARTTVDKTQYF. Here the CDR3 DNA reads TGCAGTGCTAGGACTACGGTGGACAAGACCCAGTACTTC.

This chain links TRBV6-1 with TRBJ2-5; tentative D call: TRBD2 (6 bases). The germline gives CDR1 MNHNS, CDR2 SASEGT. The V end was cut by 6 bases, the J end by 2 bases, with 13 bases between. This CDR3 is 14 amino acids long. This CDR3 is CASRPTGRQETQYF. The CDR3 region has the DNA TGTGCCAGCAGACCCACCGGGAGACAAGAGACCCAGTACTTC.

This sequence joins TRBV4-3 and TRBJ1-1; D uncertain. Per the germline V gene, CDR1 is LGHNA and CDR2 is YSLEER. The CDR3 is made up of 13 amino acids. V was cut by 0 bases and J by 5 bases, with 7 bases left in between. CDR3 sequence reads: CASSQDFLTEAFF. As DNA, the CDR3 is TGCGCCAGCAGCCAAGATTTCCTTACTGAAGCTTTCTTT.

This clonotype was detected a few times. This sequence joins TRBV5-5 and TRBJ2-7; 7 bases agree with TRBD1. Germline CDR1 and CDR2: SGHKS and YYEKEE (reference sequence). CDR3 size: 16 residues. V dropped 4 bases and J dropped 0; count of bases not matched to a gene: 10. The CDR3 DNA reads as TGTGCCAGCAGCCTTACAGGGGCTGCGAGCTCCTACGAGCAGTACTTC. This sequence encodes CASSLTGAASSYEQYF.

CDR3 nucleotide sequence: TGTGCCAGCAGCCTCTTCCCTATGAACACTGAAGCTTTCTTT. It codes for CASSLFPMNTEAFF. This rearrangement joins TRBV28 to TRBJ1-1; D not certain. Trimming removed 6 bases at V and 0 bases at J, with 11 bases between. CDR1 MDHEN and CDR2 SYDVKM come from the germline V gene. The CDR3 length is 14 residues.

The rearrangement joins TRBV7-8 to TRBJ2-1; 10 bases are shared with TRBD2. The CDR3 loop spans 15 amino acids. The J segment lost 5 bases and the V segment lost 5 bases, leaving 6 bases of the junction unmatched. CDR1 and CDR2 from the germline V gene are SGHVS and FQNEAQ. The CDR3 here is CASSLASGSHNEQFF. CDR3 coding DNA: TGTGCCAGCAGCCTTGCTAGCGGGAGCCACAATGAGCAGTTCTTC.

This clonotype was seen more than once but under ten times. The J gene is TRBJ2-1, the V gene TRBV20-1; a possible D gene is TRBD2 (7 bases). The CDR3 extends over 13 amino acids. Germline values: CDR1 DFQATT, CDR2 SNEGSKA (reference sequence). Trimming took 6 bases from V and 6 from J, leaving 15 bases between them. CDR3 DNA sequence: TGCAGTGCCACAGGGCGGGAGCGCAATGAGCAGTTCTTC. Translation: CSATGRERNEQFF.

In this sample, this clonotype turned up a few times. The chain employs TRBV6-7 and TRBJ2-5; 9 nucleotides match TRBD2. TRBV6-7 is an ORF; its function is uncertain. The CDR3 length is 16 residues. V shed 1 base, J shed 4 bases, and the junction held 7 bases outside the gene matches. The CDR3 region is CASSYWQREVGETQYF. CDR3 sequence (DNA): TGTGCCAGCAGTTACTGGCAGCGGGAGGTAGGAGAGACCCAGTACTTC.

CDR3 sequence (DNA): TGCAGCGTTGAAGACGGGGAAGAGACCCAGTACTTC. The encoded protein is CSVEDGEETQYF. J is TRBJ2-5 and V is TRBV29-1; D is possibly TRBD2 (5 bases). This CDR3 contains 12 residues. The germline V gene encodes CDR1 SQVTM and CDR2 ANQGSEA. Trimming pared 0 bases from V and 3 bases from J, leaving 5 bases between.